The clone carrying this T cell receptor (beta chain) has a handful of counts. Its cognate antigen is unknown. A single record per CDR3 protein comes from TCRdb applying MiXCR to the reads. Among hundreds of thousands of distinct CDR3 sequences, about 33% were seen once, and the ten largest hold roughly a sixth. This CDR3 contains 14 residues. Germline assignment: CDR1 WSHSY and CDR2 SAAADI. V was clipped by 7 bases and J by 6 bases, with 17 bases between them. This sample is drawn from a study of T cell repertoires in cytomegalovirus infection. Study information: Public TCR beta signatures provided an indication of both CMV infection and a matching HLA type. General observations from the study: In two of eight donors, the top clonotype was HLA-C-restricted CMV-specific. Summed frequency of shared TCR beta families picked out CMV carriers who also had the relevant HLA.

The sequencing used cultured PBMCs, collected from culture after CMV antigen stimulation. The clonotype originates from a human donor in good health (CMV status not recorded). Some clones in this sample may be carry-over from other donors' samples. V usage is TRBV10-2 and J usage is TRBJ2-3; no clear D gene. DNA for the CDR3: TGCGCCAGCAAAGTTTCTCAGCAATCCGATACGCAGTATTTT. This translates into CASKVSQQSDTQYF.